The source of this T cell receptor beta chain is a study of identical twins. Donors were all healthy Caucasians. Study-wide results and limits: Compared with unrelated sharing, twin-shared out-of-frame alpha sequences had more low-probability sequences.

For this clonotype: Its antigen is undetermined.

Unique molecular identifiers were present on the cDNA, which also gained a universal primer site by template switching. TCRdb recomputed calls from the 5' RACE reads with MiXCR, one row per CDR3 protein. The sample yields 1.5 million to 2 million distinct CDR3 sequences, about 31% seen once. Germline V gene data show CDR1 as SEHNR and CDR2 as FQNEAQ (reference sequence). The V end lost 0 bases, the J end lost 5 bases, and 11 bases lay between the germline ends. CDR3 length: 14 residues. The chain has TRBV7-9 and TRBJ2-7; no firm D call. The sequenced material came from cord blood. The sequence was collected from a newborn girl in good health. The CDR3 spells CASSLARQAHEQYF. CDR3 coding DNA: TGTGCCAGCAGCTTAGCGCGTCAGGCTCACGAGCAGTACTTC. Based on the CDR3 plus reference TRBV7-9 and TRBJ2-7, the full variable domain is DTGVSQNPRHKITKRGQNVTFRCDPISEHNRLYWYRQTLGQGPEFLTYFQNEAQLEKSRLLSDRFSAERPKGSFSTLEIQRTEQGDSAMYLCASSLARQAHEQYFGPGTRLTVT.